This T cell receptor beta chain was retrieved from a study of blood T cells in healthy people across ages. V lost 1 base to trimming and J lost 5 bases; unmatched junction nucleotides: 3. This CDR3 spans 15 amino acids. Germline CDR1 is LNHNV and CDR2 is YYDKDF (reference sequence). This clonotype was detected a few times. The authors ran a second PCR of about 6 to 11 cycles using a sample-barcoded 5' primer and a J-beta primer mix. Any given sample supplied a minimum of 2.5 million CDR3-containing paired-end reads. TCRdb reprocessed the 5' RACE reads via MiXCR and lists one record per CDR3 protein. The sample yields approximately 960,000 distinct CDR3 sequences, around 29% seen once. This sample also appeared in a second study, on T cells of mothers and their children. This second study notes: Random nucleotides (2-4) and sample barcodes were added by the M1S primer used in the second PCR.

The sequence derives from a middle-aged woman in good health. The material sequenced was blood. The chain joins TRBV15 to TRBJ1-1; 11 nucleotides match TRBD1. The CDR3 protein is CATSRGTGGLTEAFF. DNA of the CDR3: TGTGCCACCAGCAGAGGGACAGGGGGCCTGACTGAAGCTTTCTTT.